One and the same sample provided the 21 T cell receptor beta chains below, sequenced in a study of cytomegalovirus exposure and HLA in healthy donors. 13 Jbeta primers and 60 Vbeta primers were used for the PCR. This table comes from immunoSEQ multiplex PCR, and its TCRdb copy is limited to in-frame clones, with some not included. This sample yields around 130,000 clones, of which more than 65% are seen a single time; less than 6% belongs to the top ten. Input material: PBMCs. These receptors originate from a man aged 18 to 30 in good health and CMV-seropositive.

The genes are TRBV4-1 and TRBJ1-2; 8 bases are shared with TRBD1. V was clipped by 3 bases and J by 6 bases; unmatched bases: 9. The CDR3 is made up of 15 amino acids. Per the germline V gene, CDR1 is MGHRA and CDR2 is YSYEKL. The CDR3 here is CASSQPYGTGNGYTF. In nucleotides, the CDR3 is TGCGCCAGCAGCCAGCCTTACGGGACAGGCAATGGCTACACCTTC.

The chain joins TRBV6-5 to TRBJ1-2, with a possible D match to TRBD1 (6 bases). The CDR3 spans 12 residues. Germline CDR1 and CDR2: MNHEY and SVGAGI. V dropped 6 bases and J dropped 5 bases, with 10 bases sitting between them. The CDR3: CASRTGTYGYTF. The CDR3 coding sequence is TGTGCCAGCAGGACCGGGACATATGGCTACACCTTC.

V is TRBV10-3 and J is TRBJ1-2; perhaps TRBD1 as D (6 bases). With 6 bases removed from V and 2 bases from J, the gap between germline ends came to 13 bases. Per the germline V gene, CDR1 is ENHRY and CDR2 is SYGVKD. The CDR3 extends over 14 amino acids. The DNA of the CDR3 is TGTGCCATCAGCGGAGGGGGGGGGAACTATGGCTACACCTTC. Amino acid sequence: CAISGGGGNYGYTF.

V is TRBV10-3 and J is TRBJ2-2; TRBD1 matches 7 bases. The CDR3 sequence is 12 residues long. CDR1 and CDR2 from the germline V gene are ENHRY and SYGVKD. Unmatched junction bases numbered 3, after V lost 9 bases and J lost 5 bases. This CDR3 reads CAIRQGTGELFF. The CDR3 DNA sequence: TGTGCCATAAGACAGGGAACCGGGGAGCTGTTTTTT.

This clone was picked up a small number of times. The J gene is TRBJ2-7, the V gene TRBV11-2; 7 bases agree with TRBD2. The CDR3 runs to 17 residues. CDR1 and CDR2 from the germline V gene are SGHAT and FQNNGV. V was pared by 2 bases and J by 5 bases, with 15 bases of the junction left unmatched. CDR3 coding DNA: TGTGCCAGCAGCTTATGGGGTAGCGGGCCGCGGAAGGACGAGCAGTACTTC. Encoded protein: CASSLWGSGPRKDEQYF.

CDR3 in DNA: TGTGCCATCAGTGGGACAGGGGAAACCGGTGAGCAGTTCTTC. It specifies CAISGTGETGEQFF. The chain links TRBV10-3 to TRBJ2-1, with TRBD1 matching over 9 bases. V trimming: 4 bases; J trimming: 9 bases; junction bases outside the gene matches: 7. The CDR3 length is 14 residues. Per the germline V gene, CDR1 is ENHRY and CDR2 is SYGVKD.

V gene TRBV5-4 combines with J gene TRBJ1-2, with 9 bases aligning to TRBD1. This CDR3 has 14 amino acids. CDR1 is SGHNT, CDR2 YYREEE, per germline (reference sequence). V was pared by 0 bases and J by 7 bases, with 4 bases of the junction left unmatched. The CDR3 coding sequence is TGTGCCAGCAGCTTGGTGGGACAGGGTTTTGGCTACACCTTC. Translation gives CASSLVGQGFGYTF. Full variable domain (rest looked up from reference TRBV5-4 and TRBJ1-2): ETGVTQSPTHLIKTRGQQVTLRCSSQSGHNTVSWYQQALGQGPQFIFQYYREEENGRGNFPPRFSGLQFPNYSSELNVNALELDDSALYLCASSLVGQGFGYTFGSGTRLTVV.

The chain has TRBV7-9 and TRBJ2-1; unclear D gene. V was clipped by 3 bases and J by 0 bases, with 15 bases between them. The CDR3 totals 17 residues. Germline-derived CDR1 and CDR2 are SEHNR and FQNEAQ (reference sequence). This chain's CDR3 is CASSFAGSLSSYNEQFF. The CDR3 DNA sequence: TGTGCCAGCAGCTTCGCCGGGTCCTTAAGCTCCTACAATGAGCAGTTCTTC.

The genes are TRBV14 and TRBJ2-5; TRBD1 matches at 9 bases. With 5 bases clipped from V and 4 bases from J, the junction kept 5 bases outside the gene matches. The CDR3 covers 14 residues. The V gene's germline CDR1 is SGHDN and CDR2 FVKESK. The DNA for the CDR3 is TGTGCCAGCAGCTATACAGGGGGCTTAGAGACCCAGTACTTC. Its protein product is CASSYTGGLETQYF.

The V gene is TRBV6-5, the J gene TRBJ1-4; D perhaps matches TRBD1 (5 bases). The CDR3 is made up of 15 amino acids. The ends were cut back, 5 bases at V and 5 bases at J, with 15 bases in the middle. Germline loops: CDR1 MNHEY, CDR2 SVGAGI. The CDR3 DNA is TGTGCCAGCAGTGGGGGGAGTAGTTCCAATGAAAAACTGTTTTTT. As protein: CASSGGSSSNEKLFF.

The V gene is TRBV4-2, the J gene TRBJ2-7; 9 positions agree with TRBD1. The CDR3 sequence is 16 residues long. The V segment lost 3 bases and the J segment 7 bases; nucleotides outside the gene matches: 13. CDR1 and CDR2 from the germline V gene are LGHNA and YNFKEQ. The CDR3 region has the DNA TGTGCCAGCAGCCAGGAGGAGCCGGGACAGGGCCTAGAGCAGTACTTC. This gives the protein CASSQEEPGQGLEQYF.

The V gene is TRBV30, the J gene TRBJ2-5, with D possibly matching TRBD1 (5 bases). Germline V lookup: CDR1 GTSNPN, CDR2 SVGIG (reference sequence). The CDR3 consists of 16 residues. Deletions cut 0 bases from V and 5 bases from J, with 19 bases between. CDR3 in DNA: TGTGCCTGGAGTGTCGGGCAGGTTGGGGCATACGAGACCCAGTACTTC. This sequence encodes CAWSVGQVGAYETQYF.

This clone appeared once. The V gene is TRBV5-8, the J gene TRBJ2-7; no clear D gene. The CDR3 loop spans 12 amino acids. Between the trimmed V and J ends, which lost 0 bases and 7 bases, there was a span of 8 bases. From germline, CDR1 is SGHTS and CDR2 YDEGEE. For the CDR3, the DNA is TGTGCCAGCAGCTTGGCCAAAACAGAGCAGTACTTC. This gives the protein CASSLAKTEQYF.

The genes are TRBV27 and TRBJ1-1; possibly TRBD1 for D (6 bases). The CDR3 length is 14 residues. CDR1 is MNHEY and CDR2 is SMNVEV in the germline V gene (reference sequence). Trimming took off 0 bases at V and 7 bases at J, with 12 bases between the two ends. The CDR3 DNA follows: TGTGCCAGCAGTTTATCCCAGGGACAACTTGAAGCTTTCTTT. This translates into CASSLSQGQLEAFF.

This clone was recorded a few times. This chain links TRBV5-1 with TRBJ2-3, with 7 bases identical to TRBD1. This CDR3 contains 15 residues. Germline assignment: CDR1 SGHRS and CDR2 YFSETQ. V dropped 0 bases and J dropped 5; count of bases not matched to a gene: 6. The CDR3 DNA is TGCGCCAGCAGCTTGGTCGGACAGGTACAAGATACGCAGTATTTT. It specifies CASSLVGQVQDTQYF.

This clone has just a few counts. One junction end does not reproduce the germline sequence, and a read error may be involved. V gene TRBV19 combines with J gene TRBJ2-7; D is uncertain. This CDR3 spans 14 amino acids. CDR1 LNHDA and CDR2 SQIVND come from the germline V gene (reference sequence). This CDR3 is CASSITLTLTEPHF. In nucleotides, the CDR3 is TGTGCCAGTAGTATCACATTGACACTCACTGAGCCACACTTC.

This clone has just a few counts. The chain has TRBV5-1 and TRBJ1-2; no definite D call. CDR3 length equals 13 residues. V dropped 4 bases and J dropped 8 bases, with 15 bases sitting between them. In germline, CDR1 is SGHRS, CDR2 YFSETQ. The chain's CDR3 is CASSPDLGGGYTF. For the CDR3, the DNA is TGCGCCAGCAGCCCCGACTTGGGCGGGGGCTACACCTTC.

The chain employs TRBV9 and TRBJ2-5; TRBD2 might be the D (6 bases). The germline CDR1 and CDR2 sequences are SGDLS and YYNGEE. CDR3 length: 15 amino acids. Trimming took 2 bases from V and 0 from J, leaving 11 bases between them. For the CDR3, the DNA is TGTGCCAGCAGCGTTCGTGGAGGGCACCAAGAGACCCAGTACTTC. Translating it yields CASSVRGGHQETQYF.

This chain connects TRBV7-9 to TRBJ2-6; no clear D. In germline, CDR1 is SEHNR, CDR2 FQNEAQ (reference sequence). The CDR3 length is 19 residues. Trimming stripped 1 base from V and 0 bases from J, with 16 bases between. This CDR3 reads CASSLVGQTMSSGANVLTF. The CDR3 nucleotides read TGTGCCAGCAGCTTAGTGGGCCAGACAATGAGCTCTGGGGCCAACGTCCTGACTTTC. Full variable domain (outside the CDR3, taken from reference TRBV7-9 and TRBJ2-6): DTGVSQNPRHKITKRGQNVTFRCDPISEHNRLYWYRQTLGQGPEFLTYFQNEAQLEKSRLLSDRFSAERPKGSFSTLEIQRTEQGDSAMYLCASSLVGQTMSSGANVLTFGAGSRLTVL.

J is TRBJ1-6 and V is TRBV5-1, with no clear D. Germline V gene data show CDR1 as SGHRS and CDR2 as YFSETQ. Trimming pared 1 base from V and 10 bases from J, leaving 9 bases between. The length of the CDR3 is 13 residues. CDR3 in amino acids: CASSLNSVSPLHF. The CDR3 coding sequence is TGCGCCAGCAGCTTGAACAGTGTGTCACCCCTCCACTTT.

The chain is built from TRBV19 and TRBJ2-2; 7 bases map to TRBD1. V was clipped by 7 bases and J by 4 bases; unmatched bases: 6. CDR1 is LNHDA and CDR2 is SQIVND in the germline V gene (reference sequence). The CDR3 has 14 amino acids. In nucleotides, the CDR3 is TGTGCCAGTAACAGGGGCAGGGGCACCGGGGAGCTGTTTTTT. This translates into CASNRGRGTGELFF. The variable domain in full, completed from reference TRBV19 and TRBJ2-2, reads DGGITQSPKYLFRKEGQNVTLSCEQNLNHDAMYWYRQDPGQGLRLIYYSQIVNDFQKGDIAEGYSVSREKKESFPLTVTSAQKNPTAFYLCASNRGRGTGELFFGEGSRLTVL.